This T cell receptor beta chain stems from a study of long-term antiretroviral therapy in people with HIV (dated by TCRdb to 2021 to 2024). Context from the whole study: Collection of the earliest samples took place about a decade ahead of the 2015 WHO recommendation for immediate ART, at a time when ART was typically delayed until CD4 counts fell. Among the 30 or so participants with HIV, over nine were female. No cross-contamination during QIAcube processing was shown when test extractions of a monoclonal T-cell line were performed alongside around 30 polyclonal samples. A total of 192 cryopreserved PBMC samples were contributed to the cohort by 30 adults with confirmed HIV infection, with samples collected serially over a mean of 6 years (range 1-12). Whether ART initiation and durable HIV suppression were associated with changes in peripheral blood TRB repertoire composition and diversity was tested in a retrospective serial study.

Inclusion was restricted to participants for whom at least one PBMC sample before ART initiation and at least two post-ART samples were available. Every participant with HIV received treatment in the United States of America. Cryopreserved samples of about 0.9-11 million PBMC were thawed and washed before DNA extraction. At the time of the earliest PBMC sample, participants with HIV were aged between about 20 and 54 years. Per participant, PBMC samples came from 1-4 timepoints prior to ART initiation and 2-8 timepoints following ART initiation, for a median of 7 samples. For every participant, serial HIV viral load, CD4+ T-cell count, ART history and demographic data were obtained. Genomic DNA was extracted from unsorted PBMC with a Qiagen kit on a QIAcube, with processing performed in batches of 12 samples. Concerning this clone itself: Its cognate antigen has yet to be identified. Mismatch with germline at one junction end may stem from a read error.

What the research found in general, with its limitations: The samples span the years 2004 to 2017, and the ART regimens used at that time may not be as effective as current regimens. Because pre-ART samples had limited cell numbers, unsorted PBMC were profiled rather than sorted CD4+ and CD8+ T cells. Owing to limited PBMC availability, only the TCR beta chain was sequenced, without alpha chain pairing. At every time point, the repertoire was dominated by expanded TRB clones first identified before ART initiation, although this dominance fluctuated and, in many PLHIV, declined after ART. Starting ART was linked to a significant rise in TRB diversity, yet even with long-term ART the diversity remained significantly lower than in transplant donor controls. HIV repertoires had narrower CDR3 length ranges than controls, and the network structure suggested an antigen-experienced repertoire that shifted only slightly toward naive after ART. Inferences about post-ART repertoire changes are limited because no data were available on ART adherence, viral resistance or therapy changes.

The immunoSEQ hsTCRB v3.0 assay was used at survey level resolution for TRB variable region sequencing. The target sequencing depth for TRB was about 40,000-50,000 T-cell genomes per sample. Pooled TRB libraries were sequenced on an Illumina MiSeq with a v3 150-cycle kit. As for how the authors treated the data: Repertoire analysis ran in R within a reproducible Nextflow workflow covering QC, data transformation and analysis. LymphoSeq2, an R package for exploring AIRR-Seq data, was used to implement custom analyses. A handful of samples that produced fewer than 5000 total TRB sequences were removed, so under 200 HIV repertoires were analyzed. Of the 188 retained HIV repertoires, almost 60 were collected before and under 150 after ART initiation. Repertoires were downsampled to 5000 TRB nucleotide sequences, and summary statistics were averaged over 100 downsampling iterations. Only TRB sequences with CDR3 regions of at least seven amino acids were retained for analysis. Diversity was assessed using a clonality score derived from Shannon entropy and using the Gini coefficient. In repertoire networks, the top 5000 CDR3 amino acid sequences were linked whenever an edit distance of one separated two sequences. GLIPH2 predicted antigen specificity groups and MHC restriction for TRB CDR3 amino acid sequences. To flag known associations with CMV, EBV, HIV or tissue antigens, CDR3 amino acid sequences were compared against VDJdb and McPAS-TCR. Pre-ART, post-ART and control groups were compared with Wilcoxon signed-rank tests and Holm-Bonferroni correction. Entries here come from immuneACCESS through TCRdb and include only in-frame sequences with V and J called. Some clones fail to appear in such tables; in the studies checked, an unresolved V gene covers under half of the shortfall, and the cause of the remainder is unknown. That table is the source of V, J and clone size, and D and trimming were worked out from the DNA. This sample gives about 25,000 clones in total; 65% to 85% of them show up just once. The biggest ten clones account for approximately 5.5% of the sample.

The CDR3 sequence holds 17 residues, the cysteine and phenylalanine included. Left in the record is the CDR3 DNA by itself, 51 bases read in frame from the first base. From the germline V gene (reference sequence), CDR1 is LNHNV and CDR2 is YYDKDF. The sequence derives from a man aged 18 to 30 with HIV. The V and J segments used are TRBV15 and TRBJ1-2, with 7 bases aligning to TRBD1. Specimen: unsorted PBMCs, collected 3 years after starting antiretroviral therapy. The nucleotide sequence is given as TGTGCCACCAGCGGAGAAAGGCCAGGGGGATATTTGGATGGCTACACCTTC. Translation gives CATSGERPGGYLDGYTF.